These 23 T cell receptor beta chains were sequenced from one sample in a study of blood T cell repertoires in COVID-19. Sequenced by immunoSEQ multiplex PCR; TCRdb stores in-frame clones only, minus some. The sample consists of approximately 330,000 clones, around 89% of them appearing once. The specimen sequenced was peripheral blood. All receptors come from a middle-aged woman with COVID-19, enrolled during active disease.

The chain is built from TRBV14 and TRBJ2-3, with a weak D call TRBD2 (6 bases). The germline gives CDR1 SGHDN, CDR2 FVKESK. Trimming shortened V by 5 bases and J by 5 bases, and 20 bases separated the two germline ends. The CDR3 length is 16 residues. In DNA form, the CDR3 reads TGTGCCAGCAGCGAGACTAGTTGGTCCACCCTAGATACGCAGTATTTT. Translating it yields CASSETSWSTLDTQYF.

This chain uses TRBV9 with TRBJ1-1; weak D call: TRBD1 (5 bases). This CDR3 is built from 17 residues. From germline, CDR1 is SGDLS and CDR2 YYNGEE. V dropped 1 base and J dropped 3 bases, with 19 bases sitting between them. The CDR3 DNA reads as TGTGCCAGCAGCGTATCCATCCGACGCAGGGAGGACACTGAAGCTTTCTTT. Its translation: CASSVSIRRREDTEAFF.

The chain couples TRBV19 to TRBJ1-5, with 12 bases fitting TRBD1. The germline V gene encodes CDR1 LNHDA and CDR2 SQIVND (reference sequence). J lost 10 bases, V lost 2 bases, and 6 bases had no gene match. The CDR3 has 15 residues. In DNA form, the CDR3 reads TGTGCCAGTAGTATAATCGGGACAGGGGGCGAACCCCAGCATTTT. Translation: CASSIIGTGGEPQHF.

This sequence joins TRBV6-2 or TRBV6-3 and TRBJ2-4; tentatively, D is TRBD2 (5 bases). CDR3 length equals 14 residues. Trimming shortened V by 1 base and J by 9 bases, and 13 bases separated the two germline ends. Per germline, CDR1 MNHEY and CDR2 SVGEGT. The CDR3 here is CASSYFELGGIQYF. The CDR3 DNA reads TGTGCCAGCAGTTACTTCGAACTAGGCGGCATTCAGTACTTC.

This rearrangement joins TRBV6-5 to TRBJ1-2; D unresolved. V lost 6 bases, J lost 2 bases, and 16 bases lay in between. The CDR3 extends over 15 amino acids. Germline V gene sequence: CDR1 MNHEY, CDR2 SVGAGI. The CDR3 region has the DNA TGTGCCAGCAGCCTTTCCCCCCAGGTGAACTATGGCTACACCTTC. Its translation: CASSLSPQVNYGYTF.

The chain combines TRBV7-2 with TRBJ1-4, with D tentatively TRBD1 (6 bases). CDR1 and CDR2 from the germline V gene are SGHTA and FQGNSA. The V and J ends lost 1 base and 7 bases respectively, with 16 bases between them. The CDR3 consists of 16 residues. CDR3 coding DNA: TGTGCCAGCAGCTTAGGTCAGGGGCTCCGCGGTGAAAAACTGTTTTTT. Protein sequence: CASSLGQGLRGEKLFF.

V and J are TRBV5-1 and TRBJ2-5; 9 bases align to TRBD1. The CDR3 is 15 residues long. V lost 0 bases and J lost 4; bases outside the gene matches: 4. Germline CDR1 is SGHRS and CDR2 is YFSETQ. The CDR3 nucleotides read TGCGCCAGCAGCTTGGGGGACAGGGTGGGAGAGACCCAGTACTTC. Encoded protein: CASSLGDRVGETQYF.

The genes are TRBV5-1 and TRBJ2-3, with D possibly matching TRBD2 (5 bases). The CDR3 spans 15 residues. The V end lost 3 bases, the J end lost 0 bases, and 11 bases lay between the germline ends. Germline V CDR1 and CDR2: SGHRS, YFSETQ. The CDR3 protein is CASSSPGDSTDTQYF. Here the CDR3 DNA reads TGCGCCAGCAGCTCCCCCGGGGATAGCACAGATACGCAGTATTTT.

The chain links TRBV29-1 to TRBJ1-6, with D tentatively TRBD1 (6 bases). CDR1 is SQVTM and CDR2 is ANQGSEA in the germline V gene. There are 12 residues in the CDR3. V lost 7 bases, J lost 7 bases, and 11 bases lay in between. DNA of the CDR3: TGCAGCGCAGGGGTAGGGAATTCACCCCTCCACTTT. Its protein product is CSAGVGNSPLHF.

DNA for the CDR3: TGTGCCAGCAGCCCCTCCGGGACAGGGGGCAATCAGCCCCAGCATTTT. This gives the protein CASSPSGTGGNQPQHF. The V and J genes are TRBV7-2 and TRBJ1-5; 10 bases match TRBD1. The germline V gene has CDR1 SGHTA and CDR2 FQGNSA. V was pared by 5 bases and J by 2 bases, with 6 bases of the junction left unmatched. The CDR3 sequence is 16 residues long.

The CDR3 DNA sequence: TGTGCCAGCATCCTACAGGGATCTGGCTACACCTTC. This sequence encodes CASILQGSGYTF. This chain uses TRBV5-6 with TRBJ1-2; D may be TRBD1 (6 bases). Deletions cut 6 bases from V and 7 bases from J, with 13 bases between. This CDR3 has 12 amino acids. Germline V lookup: CDR1 SGHDT, CDR2 YYEEEE. Filled out from reference TRBV5-6 and TRBJ1-2, the complete variable domain reads DAGVTQSPTHLIKTRGQQVTLRCSPKSGHDTVSWYQQALGQGPQFIFQYYEEEERQRGNFPDRFSGHQFPNYSSELNVNALLLGDSALYLCASILQGSGYTFGSGTRLTVV.

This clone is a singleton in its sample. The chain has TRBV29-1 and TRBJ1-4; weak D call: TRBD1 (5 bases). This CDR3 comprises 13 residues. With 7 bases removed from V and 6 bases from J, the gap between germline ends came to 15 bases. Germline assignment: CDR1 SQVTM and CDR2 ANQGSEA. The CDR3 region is CSGGLGEDEKLFF. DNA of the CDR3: TGCAGCGGGGGATTGGGGGAGGATGAAAAACTGTTTTTT.

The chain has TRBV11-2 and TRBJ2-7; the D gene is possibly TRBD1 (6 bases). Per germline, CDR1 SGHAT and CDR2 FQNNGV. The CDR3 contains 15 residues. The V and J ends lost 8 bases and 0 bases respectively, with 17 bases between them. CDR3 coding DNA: TGTGCCAGCCGTTATTTTGGGGGCACCTCCTACGAGCAGTACTTC. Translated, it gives CASRYFGGTSYEQYF.

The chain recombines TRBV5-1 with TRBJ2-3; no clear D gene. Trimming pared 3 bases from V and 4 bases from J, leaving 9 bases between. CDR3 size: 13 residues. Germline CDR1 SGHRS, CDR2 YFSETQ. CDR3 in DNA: TGCGCCAGCAGCTCAGAAAACGCAGATACGCAGTATTTT. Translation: CASSSENADTQYF.

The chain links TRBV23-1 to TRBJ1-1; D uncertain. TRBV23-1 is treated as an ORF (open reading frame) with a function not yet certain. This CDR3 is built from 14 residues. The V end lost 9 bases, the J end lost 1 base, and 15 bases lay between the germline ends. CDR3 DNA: TGCGCCAGTCCACCGATTCTAACGAACACTGAAGCTTTCTTT. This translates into CASPPILTNTEAFF.

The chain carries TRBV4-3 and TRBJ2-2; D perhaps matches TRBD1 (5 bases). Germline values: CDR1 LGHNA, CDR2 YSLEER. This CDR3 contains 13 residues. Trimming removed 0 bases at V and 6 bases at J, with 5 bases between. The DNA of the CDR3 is TGCGCCAGCAGCCAAGACAGGGCCGGGGAGCTGTTTTTT. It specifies CASSQDRAGELFF.

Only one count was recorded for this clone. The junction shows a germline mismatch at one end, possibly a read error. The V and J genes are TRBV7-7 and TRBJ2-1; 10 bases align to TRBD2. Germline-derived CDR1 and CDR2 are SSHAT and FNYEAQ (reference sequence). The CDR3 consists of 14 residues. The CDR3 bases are TGTGCTAGCAGCCGTGGACTAGCGGTCGATGAGCAGTTCTTC. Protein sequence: CASSRGLAVDEQFF.

The CDR3, as DNA: TGCGCCAGCAGCCAAGAGGGTAAACTAGCGGAGCTGTTTTTT. Translated, it gives CASSQEGKLAELFF. The chain recombines TRBV4-1 with TRBJ2-2; possibly TRBD2 for D (6 bases). The CDR3 totals 14 residues. The germline V and J ends were trimmed by 0 bases and 10 bases, with 12 bases remaining between them. CDR1 is MGHRA and CDR2 is YSYEKL in the germline V gene.

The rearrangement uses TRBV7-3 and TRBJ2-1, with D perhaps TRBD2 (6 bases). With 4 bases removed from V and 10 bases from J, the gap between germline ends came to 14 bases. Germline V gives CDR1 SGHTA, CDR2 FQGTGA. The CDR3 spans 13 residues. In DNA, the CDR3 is TGTGCCAGCAGCTCGGGACTTTCCTCGGAGCAGTTCTTC. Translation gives CASSSGLSSEQFF.

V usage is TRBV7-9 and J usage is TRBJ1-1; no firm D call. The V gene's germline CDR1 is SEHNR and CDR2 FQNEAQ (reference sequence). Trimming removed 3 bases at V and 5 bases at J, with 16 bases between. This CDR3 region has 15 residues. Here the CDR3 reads CASSLAGGYRTEAFF. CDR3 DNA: TGTGCCAGCAGCTTGGCGGGAGGTTATAGAACTGAAGCTTTCTTT.

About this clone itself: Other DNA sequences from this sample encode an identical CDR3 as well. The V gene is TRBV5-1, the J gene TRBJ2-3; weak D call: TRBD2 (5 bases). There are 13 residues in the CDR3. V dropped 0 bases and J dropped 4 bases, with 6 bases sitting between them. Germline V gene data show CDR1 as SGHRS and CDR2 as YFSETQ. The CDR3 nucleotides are TGCGCCAGCAGCTTGGCCGGGGCAGATACGCAGTATTTT. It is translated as CASSLAGADTQYF.

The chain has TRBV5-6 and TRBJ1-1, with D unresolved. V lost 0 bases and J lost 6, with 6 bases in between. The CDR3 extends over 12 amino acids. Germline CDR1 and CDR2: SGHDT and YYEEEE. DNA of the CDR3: TGTGCCAGCAGCTTGGGGTCAGCTGAAGCTTTCTTT. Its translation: CASSLGSAEAFF.

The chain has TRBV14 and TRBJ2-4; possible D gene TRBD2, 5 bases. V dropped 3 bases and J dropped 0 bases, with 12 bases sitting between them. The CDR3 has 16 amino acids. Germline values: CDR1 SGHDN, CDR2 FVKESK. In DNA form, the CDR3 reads TGTGCCAGCAGCCAGGGTCGAGGGAGAGCCAAAAACATTCAGTACTTC. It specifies CASSQGRGRAKNIQYF.